The clone carrying this TCR beta chain has more than one count but fewer than ten. Its antigen is currently unknown. This record comes from a study of regulatory and conventional T cells in RAG deficiency. General study findings and limits: Omenn patients showed >80% Treg-Tconv overlap and shorter CDR3 lengths. Compared with controls, unique Treg TCR beta sequences dropped around 90-fold in Omenn syndrome and CID/AS.

The sorted conventional CD4+ T cells were CD25-low and CD127-high, with genomic DNA sequenced. Germline lookup yields CDR1 MNHEY and CDR2 SVGAGI. Trimming took 0 bases from V and 2 from J; bases not matched to a gene: 0. The CDR3 totals 15 residues. Assay: immunoSEQ multiplex PCR; the TCRdb copy retains only in-frame clones and omits some. The sample carries 30,000 to 40,000 clones, 60% to 85% recorded once. The same sample was also studied in work on regulatory T cells. That report adds: Amplification used 52 TRBV primers and 13 TRBJ primers.

The TCR sequence derives from a human donor in good health. The chain has TRBV6-5 and TRBJ2-7; 11 bases line up with TRBD1. Input material: CD4+ effector T cells sorted from blood. The CDR3 loop reads CASSYSGQGAYEQYF. The CDR3 region has the DNA TGTGCCAGCAGTTACTCGGGACAGGGGGCCTACGAGCAGTACTTC.